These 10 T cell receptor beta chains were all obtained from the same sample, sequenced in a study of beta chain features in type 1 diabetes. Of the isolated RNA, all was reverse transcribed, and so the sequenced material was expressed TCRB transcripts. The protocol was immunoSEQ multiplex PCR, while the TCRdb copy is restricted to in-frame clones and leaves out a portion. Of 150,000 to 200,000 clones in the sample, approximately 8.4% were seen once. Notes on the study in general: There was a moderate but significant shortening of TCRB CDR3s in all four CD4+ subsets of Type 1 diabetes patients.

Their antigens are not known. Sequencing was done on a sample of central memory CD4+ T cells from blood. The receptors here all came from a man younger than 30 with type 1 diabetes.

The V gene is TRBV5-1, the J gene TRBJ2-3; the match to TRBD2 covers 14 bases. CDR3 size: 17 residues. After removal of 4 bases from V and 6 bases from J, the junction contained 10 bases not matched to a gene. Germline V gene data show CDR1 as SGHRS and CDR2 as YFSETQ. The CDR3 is CASSTRLAGGLTDTQYF. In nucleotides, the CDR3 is TGCGCCAGCAGCACCCGACTAGCGGGAGGGCTTACGGATACGCAGTATTTT.

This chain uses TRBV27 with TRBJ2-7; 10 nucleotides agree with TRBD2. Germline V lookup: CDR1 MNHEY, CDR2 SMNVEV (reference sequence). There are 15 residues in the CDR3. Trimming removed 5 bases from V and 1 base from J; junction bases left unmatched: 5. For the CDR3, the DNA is TGTGCCAGCAGTCTAGCGGGAGTAGGGTCCTACGAGCAGTACTTC. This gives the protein CASSLAGVGSYEQYF.

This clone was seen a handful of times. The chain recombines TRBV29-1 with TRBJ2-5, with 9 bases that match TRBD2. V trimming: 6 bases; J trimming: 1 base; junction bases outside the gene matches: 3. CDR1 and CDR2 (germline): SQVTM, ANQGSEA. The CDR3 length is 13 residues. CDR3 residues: CSVDSGSQETQYF. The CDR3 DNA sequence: TGCAGCGTGGATAGCGGGAGCCAAGAGACCCAGTACTTC. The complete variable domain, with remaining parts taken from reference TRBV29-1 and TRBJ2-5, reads SAVISQKPSRDICQRGTSLTIQCQVDSQVTMMFWYRQQPGQSLTLIATANQGSEATYESGFVIDKFPISRPNLTFSTLTVSNMSPEDSSIYLCSVDSGSQETQYFGPGTRLLVL.

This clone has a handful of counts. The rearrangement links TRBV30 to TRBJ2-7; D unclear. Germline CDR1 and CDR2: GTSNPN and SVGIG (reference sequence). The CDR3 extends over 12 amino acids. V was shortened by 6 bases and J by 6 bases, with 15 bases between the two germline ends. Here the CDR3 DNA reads TGTGCCTGCGGGTTGTATCTCGGCGAGCAGTACTTC. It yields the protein CACGLYLGEQYF.

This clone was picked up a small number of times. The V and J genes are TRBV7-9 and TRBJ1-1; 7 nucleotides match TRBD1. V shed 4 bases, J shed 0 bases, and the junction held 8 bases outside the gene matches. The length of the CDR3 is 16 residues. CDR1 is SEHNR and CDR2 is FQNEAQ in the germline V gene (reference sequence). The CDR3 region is CASSSLKGAMNTEAFF. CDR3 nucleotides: TGTGCCAGCAGCTCCCTAAAGGGGGCTATGAACACTGAAGCTTTCTTT.

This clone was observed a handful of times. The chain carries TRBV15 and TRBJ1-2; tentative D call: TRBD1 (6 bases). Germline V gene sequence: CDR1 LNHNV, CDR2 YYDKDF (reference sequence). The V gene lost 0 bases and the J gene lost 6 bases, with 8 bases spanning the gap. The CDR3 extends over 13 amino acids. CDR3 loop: CATSREDSHGYTF. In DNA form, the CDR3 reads TGTGCCACCAGCAGAGAGGACAGCCATGGCTACACCTTC. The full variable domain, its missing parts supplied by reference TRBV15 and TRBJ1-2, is DAMVIQNPRYQVTQFGKPVTLSCSQTLNHNVMYWYQQKSSQAPKLLFHYYDKDFNNEADTPDNFQSRRPNTSFCFLDIRSPGLGDTAMYLCATSREDSHGYTFGSGTRLTVV.

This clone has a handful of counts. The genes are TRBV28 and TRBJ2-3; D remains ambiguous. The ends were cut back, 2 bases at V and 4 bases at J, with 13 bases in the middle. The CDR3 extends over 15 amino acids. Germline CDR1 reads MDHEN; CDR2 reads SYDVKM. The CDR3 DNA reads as TGTGCCAGCAGTTTAAAACTCGGAGACGCAGATACGCAGTATTTT. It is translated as CASSLKLGDADTQYF.

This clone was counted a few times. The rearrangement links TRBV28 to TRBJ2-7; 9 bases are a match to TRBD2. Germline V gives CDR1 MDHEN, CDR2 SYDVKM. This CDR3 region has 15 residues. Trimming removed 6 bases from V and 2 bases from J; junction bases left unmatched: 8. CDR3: CASRSSSGATYEQYF. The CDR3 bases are TGTGCCAGCAGGTCTTCTAGCGGGGCGACCTACGAGCAGTACTTC.

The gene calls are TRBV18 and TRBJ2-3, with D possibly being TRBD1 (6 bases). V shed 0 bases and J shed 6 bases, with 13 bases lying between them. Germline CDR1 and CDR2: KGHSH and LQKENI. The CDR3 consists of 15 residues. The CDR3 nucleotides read TGTGCCAGCTCACCACCGGAAGGGGGTTGGGATACGCAGTATTTT. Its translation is CASSPPEGGWDTQYF.

This chain's CDR3 is CASRGALLGGYTF. For the CDR3, the DNA is TGTGCCAGCAGGGGGGCACTACTTGGGGGCTACACCTTC. The gene calls are TRBV2 and TRBJ1-2; maybe TRBD1 (6 bases). Germline CDR1 and CDR2: SNHLY and FYNNEI. The CDR3 runs to 13 residues. Trimming pared 6 bases from V and 8 bases from J, leaving 16 bases between.